A selection of T cell receptor beta chains follows, all from one sample in a study of cytomegalovirus exposure and HLA in healthy donors. Method: immunoSEQ multiplex PCR; TCRdb's copy keeps in-frame clones and lacks some. The sample yields 220,000 or so clones, about 77% seen once. The sequencing input was PBMCs. The source is a woman aged 25 to 39 in good health and CMV-seronegative. Each CDR3 is given with its conserved first and last residue. D genes are given only for firm matches. A clone size is listed for some rows: how often the clone was seen (once, few, many), or a class if it is expanded.

V	J	D	size	CDR3	DNA
TRBV30	TRBJ1-4	.	.	CAWLPDSEKLFF	TGTGCCTGGCTCCCGGACAGTGAAAAACTGTTTTTT
TRBV27	TRBJ2-3	.	.	CASSLLTSSPSTDTQYF	TGTGCCAGCAGTTTGCTTACTAGCTCTCCTAGCACAGATACGCAGTATTTT
TRBV11-3	TRBJ1-3	.	.	CASSLDAGGNTIYF	TGTGCCAGCAGCCTAGATGCAGGTGGAAACACCATATATTTT
TRBV7-6	TRBJ2-2	.	.	CASSSRDFLTGELFF	TGTGCCAGCAGCAGTCGGGACTTCCTCACCGGGGAGCTGTTTTTT
TRBV10-1	TRBJ2-1	.	once	CASSELQGPAPNEQFF	TGCGCCAGCAGTGAGTTGCAGGGCCCTGCGCCCAATGAGCAGTTCTTC
TRBV7-9	TRBJ1-1	TRBD1	.	CASSLITGQGYRHTEAFF	TGTGCCAGCAGCCTGATCACGGGACAGGGGTATAGACACACTGAAGCTTTCTTT
TRBV4-1	TRBJ2-2	.	few	CASSQRLVWTGELFF	TGCGCCAGCAGCCAACGACTAGTATGGACCGGGGAGCTGTTTTTT
TRBV7-7	TRBJ2-3	TRBD2	once	CASSLAGGDAQYF	TGTGCTAGCAGCCTAGCGGGGGGGGATGCGCAGTATTTT
TRBV6-5	TRBJ1-2	TRBD1	few	CASSTGDYGYTF	TGTGCCAGCAGTACAGGGGACTATGGCTACACCTTC
TRBV13	TRBJ1-4	TRBD1	few	CASSGGTGPHLDEKLFF	TGTGCCAGCAGCGGAGGGACAGGGCCCCATTTGGATGAAAAACTGTTTTTT
TRBV6-5	TRBJ2-7	TRBD2	.	CASSLTSGSHEQYF	TGTGCCAGCAGCCTGACTAGCGGGAGCCACGAGCAGTACTTC
TRBV5-1	TRBJ2-2	.	once	CASSLTGGQPGELFF	TGCGCCAGCAGCTTGACGGGGGGCCAGCCCGGGGAGCTGTTTTTT
TRBV7-3	TRBJ2-1	TRBD2	.	CASSDGTSGSQYNEQFF	TGTGCCAGCAGCGATGGGACTAGCGGGAGTCAGTACAATGAGCAGTTCTTC
TRBV7-9	TRBJ1-6	TRBD1	.	CASSALPGQPLF	TGTGCCAGCAGCGCGCTTCCGGGACAGCCGCTCTTT
TRBV6-1	TRBJ2-1	TRBD2	.	CASSLEREFRNEQFF	TGTGCCAGCAGCCTAGAGCGGGAATTCAGGAATGAGCAGTTCTTC
TRBV6-1	TRBJ1-2	.	.	CASSDPDSYGYTF	TGTGCCAGCAGTGACCCGGACAGCTATGGCTACACCTTC
TRBV9	TRBJ2-2	TRBD2	.	CASSERGTSGRGGTGELFF	TGTGCCAGCAGCGAGCGCGGGACTAGCGGGAGGGGCGGCACCGGGGAGCTGTTTTTT
TRBV2	TRBJ2-7	.	.	CASSVSSYEQYF	TGTGCCAGCAGTGTTAGCTCCTACGAGCAGTACTTC
TRBV30	TRBJ2-4	.	.	CAWSTGEGNIQYF	TGTGCCTGGAGCACGGGAGAGGGGAACATTCAGTACTTC
TRBV5-1	TRBJ1-3	.	.	CASSFGDRDSGNTIYF	TGCGCCAGCAGCTTCGGAGACAGAGACTCTGGAAACACCATATATTTT
TRBV7-3	TRBJ2-3	.	.	CASSFFADTDTQYF	TGTGCCAGCAGCTTTTTCGCGGATACAGATACGCAGTATTTT
TRBV6-5	TRBJ1-1	.	.	CASSYTGGRTEAFF	TGTGCCAGCAGTTACACGGGGGGACGGACTGAAGCTTTCTTT
TRBV5-8	TRBJ1-1	.	few	CASSLKGRTEAFF	TGTGCCAGCAGCTTGAAGGGGAGGACTGAAGCTTTCTTT
TRBV5-1	TRBJ1-2	.	.	CASSLEISGLDYGYTF	TGCGCCAGCAGCTTGGAAATTTCAGGGCTCGACTATGGCTACACCTTC
TRBV7-8	TRBJ2-7	.	.	CASSLVPGIPYEQYF	TGTGCCAGCAGCTTAGTGCCAGGAATTCCCTACGAGCAGTACTTC
TRBV11-2	TRBJ1-2	.	few	CASSLDAGRVLDYGYTF	TGTGCCAGCAGCTTAGATGCAGGGAGGGTTTTGGACTATGGCTACACCTTC
TRBV2	TRBJ1-1	.	.	CASSETWNTEAFF	TGTGCCAGCAGTGAAACATGGAACACTGAAGCTTTCTTT
TRBV6-6	TRBJ2-2	.	few	CASSFYPGSTGELFF	TGTGCCAGCAGTTTCTACCCCGGGAGTACCGGGGAGCTGTTTTTT